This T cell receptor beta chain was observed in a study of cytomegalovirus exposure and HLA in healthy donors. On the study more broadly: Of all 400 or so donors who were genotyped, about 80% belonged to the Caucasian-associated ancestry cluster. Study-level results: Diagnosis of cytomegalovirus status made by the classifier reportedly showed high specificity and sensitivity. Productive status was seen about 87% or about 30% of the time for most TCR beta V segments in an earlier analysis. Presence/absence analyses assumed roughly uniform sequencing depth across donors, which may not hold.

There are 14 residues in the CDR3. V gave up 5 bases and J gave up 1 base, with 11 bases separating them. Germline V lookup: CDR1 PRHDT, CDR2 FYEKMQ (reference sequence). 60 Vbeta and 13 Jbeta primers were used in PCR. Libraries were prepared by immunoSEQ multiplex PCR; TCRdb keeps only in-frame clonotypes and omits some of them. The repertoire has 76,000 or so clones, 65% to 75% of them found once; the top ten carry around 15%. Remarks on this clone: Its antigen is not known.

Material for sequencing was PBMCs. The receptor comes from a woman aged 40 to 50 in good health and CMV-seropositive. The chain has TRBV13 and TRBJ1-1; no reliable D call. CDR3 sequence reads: CASSPQLTNTEAFF. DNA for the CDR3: TGTGCCAGCAGCCCACAGCTGACGAACACTGAAGCTTTCTTT. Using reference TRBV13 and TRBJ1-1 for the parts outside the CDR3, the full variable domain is AAGVIQSPRHLIKEKRETATLKCYPIPRHDTVYWYQQGPGQDPQFLISFYEKMQSDKGSIPDRFSAQQFSDYHSELNMSSLELGDSALYFCASSPQLTNTEAFFGQGTRLTVV.